This T cell receptor beta chain is drawn from a study of post-analysis software for immune sequencing data. Study-level background: Clinical courses comprised relapsing-remitting, secondary progressive and progressive-relapsing multiple sclerosis.

On this clonotype: As yet, its antigen is unknown.

The CDR3 consists of 15 residues. Germline CDR1 reads LNHNV; CDR2 reads YYDKDF (reference sequence). Presence of unique molecular identifiers characterized the TCR beta cDNA libraries. The source material, roughly 0.9 to 10 million T cells, gave rise to roughly 0.5 million cDNA molecules. Via MiXCR, TCRdb re-called the PCR reads, giving one row per CDR3 protein. The repertoire holds 250,000 to 300,000 distinct CDR3 sequences, with approximately 34% as singletons. Study observations and caveats: Strong co-clustering by F measure was evident for samples that had been prepared in the same batch. Compared with controls, patients had more of about five TRBV segments, including TRBV5-6, TRBV5-1 and TRBV20-1. People with multiple sclerosis had a significantly lower normalized Chao1 diversity than controls did.

The sequence was obtained from a girl aged 5-17 years with multiple sclerosis. Sequenced sample: blood. The rearrangement joins TRBV15 to TRBJ1-5; 8 bases line up with TRBD1. The better agreement between TRBJ2-3 and the DNA end casts doubt on the J call. The chain's CDR3 is CATSRDPGGNQPQYF. For the CDR3, the DNA is TGTGCCACCAGCAGAGATCCAGGGGGCAATCAGCCCCAGTATTTT.